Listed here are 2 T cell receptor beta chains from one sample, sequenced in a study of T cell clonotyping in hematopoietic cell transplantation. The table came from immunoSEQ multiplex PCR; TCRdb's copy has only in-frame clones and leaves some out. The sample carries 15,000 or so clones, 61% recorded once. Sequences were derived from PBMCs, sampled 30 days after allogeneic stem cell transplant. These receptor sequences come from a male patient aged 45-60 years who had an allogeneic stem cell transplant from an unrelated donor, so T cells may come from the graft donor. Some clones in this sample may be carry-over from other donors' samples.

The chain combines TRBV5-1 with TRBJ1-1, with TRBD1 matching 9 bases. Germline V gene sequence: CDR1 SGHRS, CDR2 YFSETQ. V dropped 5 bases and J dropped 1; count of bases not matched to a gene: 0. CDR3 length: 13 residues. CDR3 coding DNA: TGCGCCAGCAGGGGACAGGGGAACACTGAAGCTTTCTTT. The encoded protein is CASRGQGNTEAFF.

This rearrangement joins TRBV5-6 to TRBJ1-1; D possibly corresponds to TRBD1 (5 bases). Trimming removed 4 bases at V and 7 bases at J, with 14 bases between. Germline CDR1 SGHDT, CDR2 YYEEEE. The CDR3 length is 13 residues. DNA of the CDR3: TGTGCCAGCAGCCTGAGAGAGAGGGGTGAAGCTTTCTTT. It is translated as CASSLRERGEAFF.